Listed below are T cell receptor beta chains from one sample, sequenced in a study of blood T cell repertoires in COVID-19. Generated by immunoSEQ multiplex PCR, the TCRdb table keeps only in-frame clones and is missing some. This table holds 99,000 or so clones, roughly 87% found once. Sequencing was done on a sample of peripheral blood. The receptor source for this set is a man between 50 and 59 years old with acute or convalescent COVID-19. The CDR3 runs from the conserved cysteine through the conserved F or W. D genes are given only for firm matches. Some rows have no size entry. The others give once, few or many, or a class for an expanded clone.

clone size	J gene	D gene	V gene	CDR3 protein	CDR3 DNA
.	TRBJ2-3	TRBD1	TRBV10-1	CASSKDRGRFTDTQYF	TGCGCCAGCAGCAAGGACAGGGGGCGCTTCACAGATACGCAGTATTTT
.	TRBJ1-1	.	TRBV28	CASSYQGKAFF	TGTGCCAGCAGCTATCAGGGAAAAGCTTTCTTT
.	TRBJ1-5	TRBD1	TRBV27	CASSMTGYSNQPQHF	TGTGCCAGCAGTATGACAGGGTATAGCAATCAGCCCCAGCATTTT
.	TRBJ2-1	.	TRBV7-9	CASSLEENWRDEQFF	TGTGCCAGCAGCTTAGAGGAAAATTGGAGGGACGAGCAGTTCTTC
.	TRBJ2-3	.	TRBV5-1	CASKVASQSGTDTQYF	TGCGCCAGCAAGGTGGCTAGCCAGAGCGGCACAGATACGCAGTATTTT
.	TRBJ1-5	.	TRBV24-1	CATSDGPNSNQPQHF	TGTGCCACCAGTGATGGGCCCAATAGCAATCAGCCCCAGCATTTT
few	TRBJ2-7	TRBD2	TRBV2	CASSEVFLAALSSYEQYF	TGTGCCAGCAGTGAAGTCTTCCTAGCGGCTTTAAGCTCCTACGAGCAGTACTTC
many	TRBJ2-7	.	TRBV7-9	CASSRASEQYF	TGTGCCAGCAGCCGCGCATCCGAGCAGTACTTC
.	TRBJ2-1	TRBD2	TRBV5-6	CASDEREASRNEQFF	TGTGCCAGCGATGAGCGGGAGGCATCCCGGAATGAGCAGTTCTTC
.	TRBJ2-1	TRBD2	TRBV5-1	CASSLGLAGGHNEQFF	TGCGCCAGCAGCCTTGGACTAGCGGGGGGGCACAATGAGCAGTTCTTC
.	TRBJ1-2	.	TRBV4-2	CASSQQGPNYGYTF	TGTGCCAGCAGCCAGCAGGGTCCTAACTATGGCTACACCTTC
.	TRBJ1-2	.	TRBV4-1	CASSQEGLNYGYTF	TGCGCCAGCAGCCAAGAAGGACTTAACTATGGCTACACCTTC
few	TRBJ2-2	.	TRBV2	CASSGSGAGELFF	TGTGCCAGCAGTGGCAGTGGTGCCGGGGAGCTGTTTTTT
.	TRBJ1-3	TRBD1	TRBV5-1	CASSFGTEGNTIYF	TGCGCCAGCAGCTTTGGGACAGAAGGAAACACCATATATTTT
once	TRBJ2-7	.	TRBV6-1	CASSEVTGFYEQYF	TGTGCCAGCAGTGAAGTCACAGGTTTCTACGAGCAGTACTTC
.	TRBJ2-3	TRBD1	TRBV24-1	CATSDPRTGSGDTQYF	TGTGCCACCAGTGATCCCCGGACAGGGTCAGGGGATACGCAGTATTTT
.	TRBJ2-5	TRBD2	TRBV6-5	CAGAAGVPETQYF	TGTGCCGGGGCGGCGGGAGTCCCGGAGACCCAGTACTTC
few	TRBJ2-7	TRBD2	TRBV9	CASSVSGTNSYEQYF	TGTGCCAGCAGCGTTTCCGGGACTAACTCCTACGAGCAGTACTTC
.	TRBJ1-2	.	TRBV19	CASTTGYGYTF	TGTGCCAGTACTACAGGGTATGGCTACACCTTC